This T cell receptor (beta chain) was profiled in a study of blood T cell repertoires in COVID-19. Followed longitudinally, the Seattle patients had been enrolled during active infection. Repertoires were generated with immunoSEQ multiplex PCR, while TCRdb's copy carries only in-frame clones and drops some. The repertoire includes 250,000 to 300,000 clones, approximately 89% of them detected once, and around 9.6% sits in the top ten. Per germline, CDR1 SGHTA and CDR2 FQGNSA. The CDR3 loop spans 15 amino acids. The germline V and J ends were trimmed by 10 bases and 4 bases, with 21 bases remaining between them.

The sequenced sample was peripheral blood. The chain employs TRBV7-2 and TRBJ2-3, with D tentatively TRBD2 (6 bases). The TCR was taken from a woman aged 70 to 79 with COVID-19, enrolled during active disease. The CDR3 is CATDEGVGSADTQYF. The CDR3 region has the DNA TGTGCCACCGACGAAGGGGTCGGGAGTGCAGATACGCAGTATTTT.